This TCR beta chain came from a study of T cells of healthy individuals. J lost 2 bases, V lost 7 bases, and 10 bases had no gene match. The CDR3 runs to 15 residues. The germline V gene has CDR1 MNHGY and CDR2 SVAAGI. One entry per CDR3 protein, called by TCRdb with MiXCR from the 5' RACE reads. The sample has about 53,000 distinct CDR3 sequences, about 15% seen once. This receptor was obtained from a human donor in good health. The chain joins TRBV6-9 to TRBJ2-7, with 8 bases that match TRBD2. The CDR3 nucleotides read TGTGCCAGCACCCCCCGGACTAGCCAGACCTACGAGCAGTACTTC. It specifies CASTPRTSQTYEQYF.